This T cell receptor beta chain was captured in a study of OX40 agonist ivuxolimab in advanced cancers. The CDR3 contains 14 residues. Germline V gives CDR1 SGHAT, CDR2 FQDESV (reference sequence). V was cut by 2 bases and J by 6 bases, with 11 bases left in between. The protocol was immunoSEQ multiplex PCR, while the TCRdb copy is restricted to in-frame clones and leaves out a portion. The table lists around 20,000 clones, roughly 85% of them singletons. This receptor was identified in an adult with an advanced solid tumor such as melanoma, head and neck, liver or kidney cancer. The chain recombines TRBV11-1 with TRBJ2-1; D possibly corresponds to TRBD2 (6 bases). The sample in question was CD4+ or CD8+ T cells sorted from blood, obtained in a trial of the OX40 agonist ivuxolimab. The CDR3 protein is CASSLKPSVNEQFF. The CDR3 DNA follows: TGTGCCAGCAGCTTAAAACCTAGCGTCAATGAGCAGTTCTTC.